The rows below give T cell receptor beta chains drawn from one sample of a study of cytomegalovirus exposure and HLA in healthy donors. Only in-frame clones appear in the TCRdb table, and some are missing; sequencing was by immunoSEQ multiplex PCR. The profile covers 75,000 to 85,000 clones, with around 90% appearing a single time and roughly 2.1% taken by the ten largest. The sequenced sample consisted of PBMCs. All receptors derive from a man aged 25 to 40 in good health and CMV-seronegative. Both conserved end residues are part of each CDR3. Each record gives: clone size, J gene, V gene, D gene, CDR3 DNA, CDR3 protein. D genes are given only for firm matches. Clone size is given for some rows only: seen once, a few or many times, or a class if the clone is expanded.

clone size: .
J gene: TRBJ2-1
V gene: TRBV14
D gene: TRBD1
CDR3 DNA: TGTGCCAGCAGCCTCCACGACAGGGGAGGCAATGAGCAGTTCTTC
CDR3 protein: CASSLHDRGGNEQFF

clone size: .
J gene: TRBJ1-5
V gene: TRBV19
D gene: .
CDR3 DNA: TGTGCCAGTAGTGGGTGGACAGAGAGCAATCAGCCCCAGCATTTT
CDR3 protein: CASSGWTESNQPQHF

clone size: .
J gene: TRBJ1-3
V gene: TRBV5-6
D gene: .
CDR3 DNA: TGTGCCAGCAGCTTTTACAGGTCCTCTGGAAACACCATATATTTT
CDR3 protein: CASSFYRSSGNTIYF

clone size: .
J gene: TRBJ2-2
V gene: TRBV5-1
D gene: TRBD1
CDR3 DNA: TGCGCCAGCAGCAGGGAAGGACAGGCTTTGAACACCGGGGAGCTGTTTTTT
CDR3 protein: CASSREGQALNTGELFF

clone size: few
J gene: TRBJ2-7
V gene: TRBV20-1
D gene: TRBD1
CDR3 DNA: TGCAGTGCCAGACAGGGGGTCGAGCAGTACTTC
CDR3 protein: CSARQGVEQYF

clone size: .
J gene: TRBJ2-5
V gene: TRBV5-6
D gene: .
CDR3 DNA: TGTGCCAGCAGCCTACCCGGGACTCAAGAGACCCAGTACTTC
CDR3 protein: CASSLPGTQETQYF

clone size: .
J gene: TRBJ2-7
V gene: TRBV28
D gene: TRBD1
CDR3 DNA: TGTGCCAGCAGTAGGACGCCGGGACAGGGGACCTACGAGCAGTACTTC
CDR3 protein: CASSRTPGQGTYEQYF

clone size: .
J gene: TRBJ1-2
V gene: TRBV6-5
D gene: .
CDR3 DNA: TGTGCCAGCAGTTACACACCCGGGGAAGGCTACACCTTC
CDR3 protein: CASSYTPGEGYTF

clone size: .
J gene: TRBJ1-5
V gene: TRBV6-1
D gene: .
CDR3 DNA: TGTGCCAGCAACCAAGGGGAAGGGCAGCCCCAGCATTTT
CDR3 protein: CASNQGEGQPQHF

clone size: .
J gene: TRBJ2-7
V gene: TRBV28
D gene: .
CDR3 DNA: TGTGCCAGCAGTACCGACCGGGACAACTACGAGCAGTACTTC
CDR3 protein: CASSTDRDNYEQYF

clone size: few
J gene: TRBJ2-7
V gene: TRBV2
D gene: .
CDR3 DNA: TGTGCCAGCTTGGGGGGATACCCATTCCGACAGCGCCGGCAAGGATCCGAGCAGTACTTC
CDR3 protein: CASLGGYPFRQRRQGSEQYF

clone size: .
J gene: TRBJ2-1
V gene: TRBV10-1
D gene: TRBD2
CDR3 DNA: TGCGCCAGCAGTGAGAAAGCGAGGCGGGGGGTTTTTTTCAATGAGCAGTTCTTC
CDR3 protein: CASSEKARRGVFFNEQFF

clone size: .
J gene: TRBJ1-1
V gene: TRBV29-1
D gene: .
CDR3 DNA: TGCAGCGTAGGAGACGCTGAAGCTTTCTTT
CDR3 protein: CSVGDAEAFF

clone size: .
J gene: TRBJ2-1
V gene: TRBV7-2
D gene: TRBD2
CDR3 DNA: TGTGCCAGCAGCTTAGTCCGTCTAGCGGTTTACAATGAGCAGTTCTTC
CDR3 protein: CASSLVRLAVYNEQFF

clone size: once
J gene: TRBJ1-5
V gene: TRBV19
D gene: .
CDR3 DNA: TGTGCCAGTAGTATAAGGGAGAATCAGCCCCAGCATTTT
CDR3 protein: CASSIRENQPQHF

clone size: .
J gene: TRBJ1-1
V gene: TRBV25-1
D gene: .
CDR3 DNA: TGTGCCAGCAGTGCCCCTTCCTGGTCTGAGGCTTTCTTT
CDR3 protein: CASSAPSWSEAFF

clone size: .
J gene: TRBJ1-1
V gene: TRBV29-1
D gene: .
CDR3 DNA: TGCAGCGTCCGCAGGGGCCCGTTAGAAGCTTTCTTT
CDR3 protein: CSVRRGPLEAFF

clone size: .
J gene: TRBJ2-7
V gene: TRBV6-1
D gene: .
CDR3 DNA: TGTGCCAGCAGTGATACTCCAGGGGACGAGCAGTACTTC
CDR3 protein: CASSDTPGDEQYF

clone size: .
J gene: TRBJ2-3
V gene: TRBV11-2
D gene: .
CDR3 DNA: TGTGCCAGCAGCGATCAAACACTAGGGACAGATACGCAGTATTTT
CDR3 protein: CASSDQTLGTDTQYF

clone size: .
J gene: TRBJ2-1
V gene: TRBV6-4
D gene: .
CDR3 DNA: TGTGCCAGCAGTGAGGCTAGCGAGTATGAGCAGTTCTTC
CDR3 protein: CASSEASEYEQFF

clone size: .
J gene: TRBJ2-2
V gene: TRBV5-1
D gene: .
CDR3 DNA: TGCGCCAGCAGCTTGGTGCCAGGGGCGAACACCGGGGAGCTGTTTTTT
CDR3 protein: CASSLVPGANTGELFF

clone size: .
J gene: TRBJ1-1
V gene: TRBV5-4
D gene: .
CDR3 DNA: TGTGCCAGCACTTTATTCCAGGGGCTCAACACTGAAGCTTTCTTT
CDR3 protein: CASTLFQGLNTEAFF

clone size: once
J gene: TRBJ1-4
V gene: TRBV4-1
D gene: .
CDR3 DNA: TGCGCCAGCAGCCAAGAACAGTACCTAACCGCAACTAATGAAAAACTGTTTTTT
CDR3 protein: CASSQEQYLTATNEKLFF

clone size: .
J gene: TRBJ1-4
V gene: TRBV27
D gene: .
CDR3 DNA: TGTGCCAGCAGTCCCCTAACAGGGTTTGATGTATCCCAACTGTTTTTT
CDR3 protein: CASSPLTGFDVSQLFF

clone size: .
J gene: TRBJ2-7
V gene: TRBV5-1
D gene: .
CDR3 DNA: TGCGCCAGCAGCAGCCGGGTCGGGGAGCAGTACTTC
CDR3 protein: CASSSRVGEQYF

clone size: .
J gene: TRBJ2-5
V gene: TRBV6-5
D gene: .
CDR3 DNA: TGTGCCAGCAGTTACCTTGGGCCCCAAGAGACCCAGTACTTC
CDR3 protein: CASSYLGPQETQYF

clone size: .
J gene: TRBJ2-1
V gene: TRBV19
D gene: .
CDR3 DNA: TGTGCCAGTAGTATAGGGAGTAGCGTTGACAATGAGCAGTTCTTC
CDR3 protein: CASSIGSSVDNEQFF

clone size: .
J gene: TRBJ1-4
V gene: TRBV9
D gene: .
CDR3 DNA: TGTGCCAGCAGCGAACAGGGAACTAATGAAAAACTGTTTTTT
CDR3 protein: CASSEQGTNEKLFF

clone size: once
J gene: TRBJ2-1
V gene: TRBV12-5
D gene: TRBD1
CDR3 DNA: TGTGCTAGTGGTTTGCAAAGGGGGCTCTACAATGAGCAGTTCTTC
CDR3 protein: CASGLQRGLYNEQFF

clone size: once
J gene: TRBJ1-4
V gene: TRBV5-4
D gene: .
CDR3 DNA: TGTGCCAGCGGACACGGTAATGAAAAACTGTTTTTT
CDR3 protein: CASGHGNEKLFF

clone size: .
J gene: TRBJ2-5
V gene: TRBV6-1
D gene: .
CDR3 DNA: TGTGCCAGCAGTTCTAGCGGAGGGGGGTGGGGAACCCAGTACTTC
CDR3 protein: CASSSSGGGWGTQYF

clone size: .
J gene: TRBJ2-5
V gene: TRBV7-9
D gene: .
CDR3 DNA: TGTGCCAGCAGCTTAGGGAGCTTTGGAGAGACCCAGTACTTC
CDR3 protein: CASSLGSFGETQYF

clone size: .
J gene: TRBJ2-7
V gene: TRBV5-1
D gene: TRBD2
CDR3 DNA: TGCGCCAGCAGCTTGGATCCGAACAGAGGACTAGCGGGGACCCATTATAACTACGAGCAGTACTTC
CDR3 protein: CASSLDPNRGLAGTHYNYEQYF